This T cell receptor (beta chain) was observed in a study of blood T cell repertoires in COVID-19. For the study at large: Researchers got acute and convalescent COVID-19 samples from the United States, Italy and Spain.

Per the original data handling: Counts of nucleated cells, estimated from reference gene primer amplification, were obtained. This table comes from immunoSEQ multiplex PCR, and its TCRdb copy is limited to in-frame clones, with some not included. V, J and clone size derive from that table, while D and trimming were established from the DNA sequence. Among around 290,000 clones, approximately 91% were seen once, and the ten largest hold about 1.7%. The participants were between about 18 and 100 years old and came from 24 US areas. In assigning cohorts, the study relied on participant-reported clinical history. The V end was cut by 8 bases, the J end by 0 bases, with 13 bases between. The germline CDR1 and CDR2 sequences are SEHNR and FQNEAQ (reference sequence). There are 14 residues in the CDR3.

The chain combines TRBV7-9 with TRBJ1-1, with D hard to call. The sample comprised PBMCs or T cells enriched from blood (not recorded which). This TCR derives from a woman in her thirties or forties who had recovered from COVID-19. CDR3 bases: TGTGCCAGCTGGAGTCATGGAATGAACACTGAAGCTTTCTTT. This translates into CASWSHGMNTEAFF.